This paragraph covers one T cell receptor (beta chain) sequence. The germline gene is not matched at one end of the junction; a read error may be the cause. The CDR3 covers 19 residues. Germline CDR1 and CDR2: LNHDA and SQIVND (reference sequence). This sample was taken from a study of T cell changes during pregnancy in multiple sclerosis. Measured with immunoSEQ multiplex PCR; TCRdb has only the in-frame clones, and not every one. The sample has over 50,000 clones; roughly 90% are singletons. The rearrangement joins TRBV19 to TRBJ1-5; TRBD1 agrees at 9 bases. The sequence was collected from a female donor with multiple sclerosis, enrolled in a pregnancy study. Sequences were derived from peripheral blood, sampled in the first trimester of pregnancy. This CDR3 reads CASSAYLAKGQGVGQLQHF. The CDR3, as DNA: TGTGCCAGTAGTGCCTACCTCGCTAAGGGACAGGGTGTCGGTCAGCTCCAGCATTTT. The full variable domain, rest sourced from reference TRBV19 and TRBJ1-5, is DGGITQSPKYLFRKEGQNVTLSCEQNLNHDAMYWYRQDPGQGLRLIYYSQIVNDFQKGDIAEGYSVSREKKESFPLTVTSAQKNPTAFYLCASSAYLAKGQGVGQLQHFGDGTRLSIL.